Detailed here is one T cell receptor beta chain. Its cognate antigen is unknown. A read error may produce the germline difference seen at one junction end. Amplified regions were TCR beta CDR3 sequences from RNA transcripts. In the first-round RT-PCR of the TCR CDR3, the HTBI primer set was used. MiXCR, applied by TCRdb to the multiplex PCR reads, yields one record per CDR3 protein. The sample contains approximately 360,000 distinct CDR3 sequences, more than 20% of which appear only once. These data belong to a study of T cells in Graves' hyperthyroidism and ophthalmopathy. Overall study findings and caveats: Most thyroid clonotypes that were expanded above 0.001 also turned up in blood. Ophthalmopathy was told apart from stable hyperthyroidism by a 13 V-J model.

Hyperthyroidism had been newly diagnosed in patients aged 18 to 65, and its duration was under 2 months. Exclusion of a patient resulted from uncontrolled infection, other autoimmune disease, pregnancy or lactation. Sequencing used blood. This sequence originates from a man aged 45-65 years with Graves' hyperthyroidism.

The CDR3 DNA reads TGTGCCAGCAGTTTAGCACAGGCTATGGGGGAACTGTTTTTT. Encoded protein: CASSLAQAMGELFF. The chain carries TRBV12-3 or TRBV12-4 and TRBJ2-2; D could derive from TRBD1 or TRBD2 (5 bases each). CDR3 length: 14 amino acids.